This T cell receptor (beta chain) derives from a study of blood T cell repertoires in COVID-19. Original analysis: Nucleated cell counts were estimated from reference gene primer amplification. Produced via immunoSEQ multiplex PCR; TCRdb's table is partial and in-frame only. The V and J calls and clone size come from that table; D and trimming were worked out from the DNA. The sample lists 340,000 or so clones, around 80% seen once, with about 3% in the top ten. CDR1 and CDR2 from the germline V gene are SGHRS and YFSETQ. CDR3 length: 14 amino acids. The ends were cut back, 4 bases at V and 3 bases at J, with 11 bases in the middle.

The rearrangement joins TRBV5-1 to TRBJ2-4, with D tentatively TRBD2 (5 bases). Material: peripheral blood. This clonotype originated in a man aged 25-45 years with active or convalescent COVID-19. Written as DNA, the CDR3 is TGCGCCAGCAGCCCGACCGGGAACAAAAACATTCAGTACTTC. It codes for CASSPTGNKNIQYF.